This T cell receptor beta chain was obtained from a study of cytomegalovirus exposure and HLA in healthy donors. Healthy bone marrow donors made up the donor group. A multiplex PCR was run with 60 Vbeta primers and 13 Jbeta primers. Sequencing was performed with immunoSEQ multiplex PCR; in TCRdb, only in-frame clones are kept and a portion is missing. The repertoire holds about 120,000 clones, with around 77% as singletons. Looked up from germline, CDR1 is KGHSH and CDR2 is LQKENI. Deletions cut 3 bases from V and 6 bases from J, with 12 bases between. The length of the CDR3 is 14 residues. This chain connects TRBV18 to TRBJ1-5; D perhaps matches TRBD1 (5 bases). The sequenced sample consisted of PBMCs. This TCR came from a man younger than 35 in good health and CMV-seropositive. CDR3 region: CASSPSGGAQPQHF. For the CDR3, the DNA is TGTGCCAGCTCACCGAGCGGAGGGGCTCAGCCCCAGCATTTT.